A single sample gave rise to the 22 T cell receptor beta chains below, sequenced in a study of T cell repertoires and HLA-DP antigens. TCRdb's copy holds only in-frame clones and misses some; the assay was immunoSEQ multiplex PCR. The repertoire consists of about 89,000 clones, with around nine tenths occurring once and the leading ten covering 1.7%. Their antigens remain unidentified. The sequenced material came from CD4+ T cells from PBMCs. These receptors originate from a man aged 50-60 years in good health and CMV-seronegative.

This chain uses TRBV6-6 with TRBJ1-5, with TRBD1 matching 9 bases. V gave up 7 bases and J gave up 3 bases; unmatched junction bases: 7. This CDR3 contains 15 residues. CDR1 and CDR2 (germline): MNHNY, SVGAGI (reference sequence). CDR3 nucleotides: TGTGCCAGCACCGGTGGGACAGGGAACAATCAGCCCCAGCATTTT. Translation: CASTGGTGNNQPQHF.

This clone was picked up one time. This chain joins TRBV5-6 and TRBJ1-1; D perhaps matches TRBD1 (5 bases). Germline CDR1 is SGHDT and CDR2 is YYEEEE. Trimming cost V 4 bases and J 5 bases, with 12 bases left between them. There are 13 residues in the CDR3. The CDR3 loop reads CASSQVGGTEAFF. DNA for the CDR3: TGTGCCAGCAGCCAGGTCGGGGGAACTGAAGCTTTCTTT.

The V gene is TRBV19, the J gene TRBJ1-2; a possible D gene is TRBD1 (5 bases). CDR3 size: 14 residues. CDR1 is LNHDA, CDR2 SQIVND, per germline (reference sequence). V lost 4 bases to trimming and J lost 4 bases, with 13 bases between them. As DNA, the CDR3 is TGTGCCAGTAGTACGGCGACAGCCAGCTATGGCTACACCTTC. Amino acids: CASSTATASYGYTF.

Within the sample, this clone is medium-sized (0.01 to 0.1%). The chain recombines TRBV29-1 with TRBJ1-2, with D hard to call. Germline lookup yields CDR1 SQVTM and CDR2 ANQGSEA. The V gene lost 4 bases and the J gene lost 1 base, with 10 bases spanning the gap. This CDR3 contains 13 residues. The CDR3 DNA sequence: TGCAGCGTTGCCCCGAGCCATAACTATGGCTACACCTTC. Residues: CSVAPSHNYGYTF.

This chain joins TRBV7-2 and TRBJ2-5, with 10 nucleotides matching TRBD1. V dropped 3 bases and J dropped 5; count of bases not matched to a gene: 6. The CDR3 consists of 15 residues. Looked up from germline, CDR1 is SGHTA and CDR2 is FQGNSA. The CDR3 nucleotides read TGTGCCAGCAGCTTCCCCGGGACAGGGGTGGAGACCCAGTACTTC. It specifies CASSFPGTGVETQYF.

This rearrangement joins TRBV4-2 to TRBJ1-1; a weak D match, TRBD1 (5 bases). Deletions cut 2 bases from V and 8 bases from J, with 12 bases between. The CDR3 totals 13 residues. Germline values: CDR1 LGHNA, CDR2 YNFKEQ. In nucleotides, the CDR3 is TGTGCCAGCAGCCAACCTGGGGGAGGGGAAGCTTTCTTT. This gives the protein CASSQPGGGEAFF.

CDR3 DNA: TGTGCCAGCAGTCCGGGGGGCGGAGGGACTAATGAAAAACTGTTTTTT. Translated, it gives CASSPGGGGTNEKLFF. The chain joins TRBV5-6 to TRBJ1-4; a possible D gene is TRBD1 (6 bases). Germline values: CDR1 SGHDT, CDR2 YYEEEE. The CDR3 totals 16 residues. V was shortened by 5 bases and J by 2 bases, with 16 bases between the two germline ends.

The chain links TRBV5-1 to TRBJ1-3, with TRBD1 matching over 7 bases. This CDR3 is built from 16 residues. The trim removed 4 bases at V and 0 bases at J, leaving 7 bases unmatched. Germline V lookup: CDR1 SGHRS, CDR2 YFSETQ. The CDR3 DNA reads TGCGCCAGCAGCAATGGACAGGCGAGCTCTGGAAACACCATATATTTT. Protein: CASSNGQASSGNTIYF.

The chain is built from TRBV7-3 and TRBJ2-6, with 8 bases matching TRBD1. Losses at the gene ends were 5 bases for V and 4 bases for J; bases not matched to a gene: 16. The CDR3 consists of 19 residues. CDR1 and CDR2 (germline): SGHTA, FQGTGA. As DNA, the CDR3 is TGTGCCAGCAGCCTACCATTGGGGACAGGAGGTGCCGGGGCCAACGTCCTGACTTTC. Its protein product is CASSLPLGTGGAGANVLTF.

This chain joins TRBV4-3 and TRBJ2-6, with 9 bases fitting TRBD1. This CDR3 is built from 21 residues. The J segment lost 1 base and the V segment lost 4 bases, leaving 17 bases of the junction unmatched. Germline loops: CDR1 LGHNA, CDR2 YSLEER. As DNA, the CDR3 is TGCGCCAGCAGCCGGGAGGGTTGGCAAGAGACAGGGGGTTCTGGGGCCAACGTCCTGACTTTC. Its protein product is CASSREGWQETGGSGANVLTF.

This rearrangement joins TRBV18 to TRBJ2-1, with TRBD2 identical over 9 bases. J was trimmed by 8 bases and V by 6 bases; bases with no gene match: 14. The CDR3 is 16 residues long. Germline CDR1 KGHSH, CDR2 LQKENI. DNA for the CDR3: TGTGCCAGCTCCCGCCCAGCGGGACTAGCCGCGGATGAGCAGTTCTTC. As protein: CASSRPAGLAADEQFF.

The table lists this clone with a few counts. The rearrangement joins TRBV30 to TRBJ2-1, with 10 bases that match TRBD2. The junction had 8 bases not matched to a gene; V was cut back by 8 bases and J by 13 bases. This CDR3 comprises 11 residues. The V gene's germline CDR1 is GTSNPN and CDR2 SVGIG (reference sequence). Written as DNA, the CDR3 is TGTGCCGGGCTAGCGGGAGTAAGACAGTTCTTC. It specifies CAGLAGVRQFF. Based on the CDR3 plus reference TRBV30 and TRBJ2-1, the full variable domain is SQTIHQWPATLVQPVGSPLSLECTVEGTSNPNLYWYRQAAGRGLQLLFYSVGIGQISSEVPQNLSASRPQDRQFILSSKKLLLSDSGFYLCAGLAGVRQFFGPGTRLTVL.

This chain joins TRBV9 and TRBJ1-1, with D perhaps TRBD1 (6 bases). CDR1 SGDLS and CDR2 YYNGEE come from the germline V gene. The CDR3 loop spans 14 amino acids. Trimming shortened V by 3 bases and J by 5 bases, and 14 bases separated the two germline ends. Here the CDR3 DNA reads TGTGCCAGCAGCGCACACAGGGCGGGGACTGAAGCTTTCTTT. Translating gives CASSAHRAGTEAFF.

The rearrangement uses TRBV28 and TRBJ1-2; no reliable D call. The V gene lost 7 bases and the J gene lost 3 bases, with 15 bases spanning the gap. Germline-derived CDR1 and CDR2 are MDHEN and SYDVKM. The CDR3 is 14 residues long. The CDR3 spells CASNEVPKDYGYTF. For the CDR3, the DNA is TGTGCCAGCAATGAGGTCCCAAAAGACTATGGCTACACCTTC.

The rearrangement links TRBV7-9 to TRBJ2-7; possible D gene TRBD2, 5 bases. There are 16 residues in the CDR3. CDR1 and CDR2 (germline): SEHNR, FQNEAQ (reference sequence). The V gene lost 5 bases and the J gene lost 6 bases, with 23 bases spanning the gap. CDR3 residues: CASSPLRTFSTSEQYF. CDR3 DNA sequence: TGTGCCAGCAGCCCGCTCCGGACTTTTTCAACGTCCGAGCAGTACTTC.

V and J are TRBV4-1 and TRBJ2-7; 7 bases fit TRBD2. The CDR3 sequence is 15 residues long. Germline loops: CDR1 MGHRA, CDR2 YSYEKL. V lost 4 bases, J lost 9 bases, and 15 bases stayed unmatched. The CDR3 here is CASSPREGRGYLQYF. The CDR3, as DNA: TGCGCCAGCAGCCCCAGAGAGGGGAGGGGCTATTTGCAGTACTTC.

V is TRBV6-5 and J is TRBJ1-2; 8 nucleotides align to TRBD1. With 8 bases clipped from V and 4 bases from J, the junction kept 9 bases outside the gene matches. The CDR3 is 14 amino acids. The germline V gene encodes CDR1 MNHEY and CDR2 SVGAGI. CDR3 sequence reads: CASAPRGLGYGYTF. The CDR3 nucleotides are TGTGCCAGCGCCCCCAGGGGGCTGGGCTATGGCTACACCTTC.

V and J are TRBV27 and TRBJ1-2, with D perhaps matching TRBD1 (5 bases). The CDR3 covers 16 residues. V gave up 5 bases and J gave up 2 bases, with 18 bases separating them. Germline CDR1 MNHEY, CDR2 SMNVEV (reference sequence). The CDR3 protein is CASSLRPGRENYGYTF. The DNA of the CDR3 is TGTGCCAGCAGTCTTAGACCGGGACGGGAAAACTATGGCTACACCTTC.

The rearrangement links TRBV14 to TRBJ2-1; D is ambiguous. Trimming stripped 2 bases from V and 0 bases from J, with 11 bases between. The germline V gene has CDR1 SGHDN and CDR2 FVKESK. The CDR3 spans 16 residues. CDR3 DNA: TGTGCCAGCAGCCAATCGACACCGAGCTCCTACAATGAGCAGTTCTTC. Translating gives CASSQSTPSSYNEQFF.

The chain carries TRBV5-1 and TRBJ1-2; 8 bases line up with TRBD1. Germline CDR1 is SGHRS and CDR2 is YFSETQ. The trim removed 4 bases at V and 5 bases at J, leaving 4 bases unmatched. The CDR3 runs to 13 residues. The chain's CDR3 is CASSPGGGYGYTF. CDR3 nucleotides: TGCGCCAGCAGCCCAGGGGGCGGGTATGGCTACACCTTC.

V gene TRBV15 combines with J gene TRBJ2-7; 11 bases agree with TRBD1. V lost 4 bases to trimming and J lost 4 bases; unmatched junction nucleotides: 12. Germline-derived CDR1 and CDR2 are LNHNV and YYDKDF (reference sequence). This CDR3 region has 17 residues. The CDR3 DNA reads TGTGCCACCAGCACAGAATCGACATGGGACAGGGGGTACGAGCAGTACTTC. Its protein product is CATSTESTWDRGYEQYF. The full variable domain, with the rest looked up from reference TRBV15 and TRBJ2-7, is DAMVIQNPRYQVTQFGKPVTLSCSQTLNHNVMYWYQQKSSQAPKLLFHYYDKDFNNEADTPDNFQSRRPNTSFCFLDIRSPGLGDTAMYLCATSTESTWDRGYEQYFGPGTRLTVT.

The chain employs TRBV5-1 and TRBJ2-1; 8 bases are a match to TRBD2. Germline V gene data show CDR1 as SGHRS and CDR2 as YFSETQ. The J segment lost 4 bases and the V segment lost 1 base, leaving 13 bases of the junction unmatched. The CDR3 has 18 amino acids. CDR3 in amino acids: CASSLLPTTRGAYNEQFF. For the CDR3, the DNA is TGCGCCAGCAGCTTGCTCCCCACCACGCGGGGGGCTTACAATGAGCAGTTCTTC. The entire variable domain, with the rest obtained from reference TRBV5-1 and TRBJ2-1, is as follows: KAGVTQTPRYLIKTRGQQVTLSCSPISGHRSVSWYQQTPGQGLQFLFEYFSETQRNKGNFPGRFSGRQFSNSRSEMNVSTLELGDSALYLCASSLLPTTRGAYNEQFFGPGTRLTVL.